This T cell receptor beta chain was obtained from a study of T cell repertoires in cytomegalovirus infection. Overall study: TCR beta signatures that were public indicated CMV infection and matching HLA type.

Germline lookup yields CDR1 KGHSH and CDR2 LQKENI. Trimming took 10 bases from V and 0 from J; bases not matched to a gene: 21. The CDR3 is 19 residues long. As for this clonotype: Its antigen is still unknown.

TCRdb used MiXCR to reprocess the reads, holding one entry per CDR3 protein. The sample includes hundreds of thousands of distinct CDR3 sequences, roughly 26% seen only once; the top ten take roughly 8%. Regarding the study as a whole: Ex vivo, HLA-C-restricted CMV-specific TCR beta clonotypes prevailed over the rest of the response. Individuals carrying CMV plus the relevant HLA were identified by cumulative frequency of public TCR beta families.

The sequence derives from a human donor in good health (CMV status not recorded). Some clones in this sample may be carry-over from other donors' samples. Sequenced material: CD8+ T cells from PBMCs. The chain couples TRBV18 to TRBJ2-7; 10 bases fit TRBD2. Here the CDR3 DNA reads TGTGCCACCATCCTGTCAGGGGGTCTAGCGGGGGCCCCCTCCTACGAGCAGTACGTC. It is translated as CATILSGGLAGAPSYEQYV.